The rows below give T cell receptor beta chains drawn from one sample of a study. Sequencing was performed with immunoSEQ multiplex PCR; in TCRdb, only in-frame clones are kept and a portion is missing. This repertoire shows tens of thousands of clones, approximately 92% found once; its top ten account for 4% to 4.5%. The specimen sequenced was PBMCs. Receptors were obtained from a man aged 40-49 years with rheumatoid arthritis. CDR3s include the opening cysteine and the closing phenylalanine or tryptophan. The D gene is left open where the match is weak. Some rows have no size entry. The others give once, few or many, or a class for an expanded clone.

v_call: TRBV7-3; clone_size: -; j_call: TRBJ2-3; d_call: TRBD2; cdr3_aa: CASSESGSQLDTQYF; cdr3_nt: TGTGCCAGCAGCGAAAGCGGGAGCCAGTTGGATACGCAGTATTTT
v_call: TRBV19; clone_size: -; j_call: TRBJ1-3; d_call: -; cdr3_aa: CASRRLGSGNTIYF; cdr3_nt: TGTGCCAGTAGAAGACTCGGGTCTGGAAACACCATATATTTT
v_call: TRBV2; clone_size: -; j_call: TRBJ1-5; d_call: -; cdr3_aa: CASMPEFSNQPQHF; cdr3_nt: TGTGCCAGCATGCCAGAGTTTAGCAATCAGCCCCAGCATTTT
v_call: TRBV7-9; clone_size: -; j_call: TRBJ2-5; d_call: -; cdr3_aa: CASSSRLGAGETQYF; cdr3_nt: TGTGCCAGCAGCTCGAGACTGGGGGCAGGAGAGACCCAGTACTTC
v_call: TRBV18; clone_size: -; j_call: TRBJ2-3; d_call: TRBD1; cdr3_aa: CASSPRVTGDTDTQYF; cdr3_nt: TGTGCCAGCTCACCACGCGTGACAGGGGACACAGATACGCAGTATTTT
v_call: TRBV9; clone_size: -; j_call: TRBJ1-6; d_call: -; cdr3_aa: CASSSRRSSSYNSPLHF; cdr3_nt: TGTGCCAGCAGCTCTCGACGGAGTAGCTCCTATAATTCACCCCTCCACTTT
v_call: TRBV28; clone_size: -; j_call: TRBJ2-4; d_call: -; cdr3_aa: CASRQGLAKNIQYF; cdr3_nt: TGTGCCAGCCGACAGGGACTAGCCAAAAACATTCAGTACTTC
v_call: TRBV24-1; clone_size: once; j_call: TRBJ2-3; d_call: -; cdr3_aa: CATSDLGGVGPDTQYF; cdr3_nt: TGTGCCACCAGTGATTTGGGGGGAGTGGGTCCAGATACGCAGTATTTT
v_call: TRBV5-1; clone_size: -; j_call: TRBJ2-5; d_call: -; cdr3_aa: CASSLDITHQETQYF; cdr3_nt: TGCGCCAGCAGCTTGGATATAACCCACCAAGAGACCCAGTACTTC
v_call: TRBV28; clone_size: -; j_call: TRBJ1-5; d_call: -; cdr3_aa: CASSPDRGSNQPQHF; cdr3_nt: TGTGCCAGCAGTCCGGACAGAGGGAGCAATCAGCCCCAGCATTTT
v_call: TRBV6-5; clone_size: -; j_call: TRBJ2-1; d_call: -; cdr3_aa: CASSSGILGRDEQFF; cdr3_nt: TGTGCCAGCAGTTCCGGTATATTGGGGAGAGATGAGCAGTTCTTC
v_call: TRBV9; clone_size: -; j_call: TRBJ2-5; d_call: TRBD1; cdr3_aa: CASSPRGTRLEETQYF; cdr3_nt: TGTGCCAGCAGCCCCAGGGGGACGCGGTTGGAAGAGACCCAGTACTTC
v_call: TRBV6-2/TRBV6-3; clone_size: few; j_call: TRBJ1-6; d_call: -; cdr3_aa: CASSYEGSTTSPLHF; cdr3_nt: TGTGCCAGCAGTTACGAGGGCAGTACGACTTCACCCCTCCACTTT
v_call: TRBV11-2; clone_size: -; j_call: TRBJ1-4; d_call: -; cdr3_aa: CASSLGSGPFEKLFF; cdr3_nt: TGTGCCAGCAGCTTAGGATCAGGGCCGTTTGAAAAACTGTTTTTT
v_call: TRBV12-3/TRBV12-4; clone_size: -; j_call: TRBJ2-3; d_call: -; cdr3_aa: CASSTGDTQYF; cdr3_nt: TGTGCCAGCAGTACAGGGGATACGCAGTATTTT
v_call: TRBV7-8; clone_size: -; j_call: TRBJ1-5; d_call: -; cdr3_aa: CASSPRDSNQPQHF; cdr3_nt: TGTGCCAGCAGCCCCCGGGATAGCAATCAGCCCCAGCATTTT
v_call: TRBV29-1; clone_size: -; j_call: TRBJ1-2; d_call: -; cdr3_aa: CSVEESPARSYGYTF; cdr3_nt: TGCAGCGTTGAAGAGTCTCCGGCGAGATCCTATGGCTACACCTTC
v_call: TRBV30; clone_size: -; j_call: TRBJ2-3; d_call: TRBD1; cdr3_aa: CAWRGQGTDTQYF; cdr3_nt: TGTGCCTGGAGGGGACAGGGCACAGATACGCAGTATTTT
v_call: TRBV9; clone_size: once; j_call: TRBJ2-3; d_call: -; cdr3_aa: CASSPQGGGRLTDTQYF; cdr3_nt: TGTGCCAGCAGCCCCCAAGGGGGCGGGAGACTCACAGATACGCAGTATTTT
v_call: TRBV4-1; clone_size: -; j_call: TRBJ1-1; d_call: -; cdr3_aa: CASSPPGQGLMNTEAFF; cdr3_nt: TGCGCCAGCAGCCCTCCCGGGCAGGGGCTAATGAACACTGAAGCTTTCTTT
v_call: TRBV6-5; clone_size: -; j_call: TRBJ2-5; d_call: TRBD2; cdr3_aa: CASSKTSGRAETQYF; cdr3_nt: TGTGCCAGCAGTAAGACTAGCGGGAGGGCAGAGACCCAGTACTTC
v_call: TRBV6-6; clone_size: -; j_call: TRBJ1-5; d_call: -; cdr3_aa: CASRRRINNSNQPQHF; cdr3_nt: TGTGCCAGCAGAAGACGGATAAACAATAGCAATCAGCCCCAGCATTTT
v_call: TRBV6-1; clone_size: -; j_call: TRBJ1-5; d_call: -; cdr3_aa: CASSDIWQPQHF; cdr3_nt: TGTGCCAGCAGTGATATATGGCAGCCCCAGCATTTT
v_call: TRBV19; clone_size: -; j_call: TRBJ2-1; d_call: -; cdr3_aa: CASSGLSSYNEQFF; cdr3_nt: TGTGCCAGTAGTGGGCTTAGCTCCTACAATGAGCAGTTCTTC
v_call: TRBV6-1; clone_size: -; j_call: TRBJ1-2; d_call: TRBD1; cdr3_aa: CASSEGQGIYGYTF; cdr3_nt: TGTGCCAGCAGTGAGGGACAGGGGATCTATGGCTACACCTTC
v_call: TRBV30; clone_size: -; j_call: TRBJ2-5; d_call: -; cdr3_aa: CAWSRMSLETQYF; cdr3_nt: TGTGCCTGGAGTAGGATGAGCTTGGAGACCCAGTACTTC
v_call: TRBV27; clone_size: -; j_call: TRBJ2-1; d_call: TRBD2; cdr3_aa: CASSISGGEQFF; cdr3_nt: TGTGCCAGCAGCATAAGCGGGGGAGAGCAGTTCTTC
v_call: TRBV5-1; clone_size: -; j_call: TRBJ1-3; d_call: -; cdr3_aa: CASSLDQGNTIYF; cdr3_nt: TGCGCCAGCAGCTTGGATCAGGGGAACACCATATATTTT